This note documents a single T cell receptor beta chain sequence. This entry is derived from a study of control samples from healthy donors and cancer patients. CDR3 length equals 15 residues. V was clipped by 5 bases and J by 7 bases; unmatched bases: 11. Germline CDR1 and CDR2: SQVTM and ANQGSEA. This table comes from immunoSEQ multiplex PCR, and its TCRdb copy is limited to in-frame clones, with some not included. Among 80,000 to 100,000 clones, approximately 81% were seen once, and the ten largest hold roughly a tenth. This chain links TRBV29-1 with TRBJ2-2; 9 bases match TRBD1. The receptor was isolated from a woman aged 25 to 39 in good health. Material for sequencing was blood. DNA for the CDR3: TGCAGCGTTCTCACGGACAGGGGAGAAAACGGGGAGCTGTTTTTT. Translated: CSVLTDRGENGELFF.